Following are 20 T cell receptor beta chains from one sample sequenced in a study of monozygotic twins with inflammatory bowel disease. Each CDR3 protein gets one entry in TCRdb, which reprocessed the 5' RACE reads and gives no DNA. The sample has 70,000 to 95,000 distinct CDR3 sequences. Sequencing used blood. These receptors all come from a human donor with ulcerative colitis or Crohn's disease, or a healthy co-twin of an affected twin (not recorded which).

The chain is built from TRBV18 and TRBJ2-7. The CDR3 extends over 15 amino acids. The germline V gene encodes CDR1 KGHSH and CDR2 LQKENI. CDR3 sequence: CASSHQPIFPNEQYF.

The J gene is TRBJ2-7, the V gene TRBV6-1; TCRdb calls TRBD1, which cannot be checked without DNA. Germline V lookup: CDR1 MNHNS, CDR2 SASEGT. The CDR3 totals 14 residues. This CDR3 is CASSAPGQVNEQYF.

The chain carries TRBV7-2 and TRBJ1-1. Germline values: CDR1 SGHTA, CDR2 FQGNSA. The CDR3 sequence is 15 residues long. The CDR3 here is CASSLLAGMGTEAFF.

The chain carries TRBV5-1 and TRBJ2-7; the TCRdb D gene call, TRBD1, has no DNA to confirm it. The germline V gene has CDR1 SGHRS and CDR2 YFSETQ. The length of the CDR3 is 15 residues. CDR3 protein: CASSLSGTALYEQYF. The full variable domain, in which reference TRBV5-1 and TRBJ2-7 provide the parts outside the CDR3, is KAGVTQTPRYLIKTRGQQVTLSCSPISGHRSVSWYQQTPGQGLQFLFEYFSETQRNKGNFPGRFSGRQFSNSRSEMNVSTLELGDSALYLCASSLSGTALYEQYFGPGTRLTVT.

The genes are TRBV10-3 and TRBJ2-5; with no DNA, the TCRdb D assignment of TRBD2 cannot be verified. CDR1 ENHRY and CDR2 SYGVKD come from the germline V gene. This CDR3 has 14 amino acids. The CDR3 spells CAISGSGAQETQYF.

The chain is built from TRBV20-1 and TRBJ1-1; TCRdb calls TRBD1, which cannot be checked without DNA. CDR1 is DFQATT, CDR2 SNEGSKA, per germline (reference sequence). This CDR3 contains 12 residues. CDR3 sequence reads: CSAATGNTEAFF.

J is TRBJ2-5 and V is TRBV5-1; the D call of TRBD1 rests on TCRdb alone, since no DNA is present to check it. The CDR3 extends over 15 amino acids. CDR1 SGHRS and CDR2 YFSETQ come from the germline V gene. The CDR3: CASSLVGGLRETQYF.

The chain links TRBV9 to TRBJ1-1; TCRdb outputs TRBD1, but without DNA this stays unchecked. CDR3 length: 16 amino acids. Germline V gives CDR1 SGDLS, CDR2 YYNGEE. CDR3 loop: CASRPLPGQGNTEAFF.

This CDR3 is CASSGEEYNEQFF. V is TRBV5-6 and J is TRBJ2-1. CDR1 SGHDT and CDR2 YYEEEE come from the germline V gene. This CDR3 has 13 amino acids. Variable domain in full (rest from reference TRBV5-6 and TRBJ2-1): DAGVTQSPTHLIKTRGQQVTLRCSPKSGHDTVSWYQQALGQGPQFIFQYYEEEERQRGNFPDRFSGHQFPNYSSELNVNALLLGDSALYLCASSGEEYNEQFFGPGTRLTVL.

J is TRBJ2-2 and V is TRBV5-1; TCRdb lists TRBD1, though no DNA is available to test this call. CDR1 is SGHRS and CDR2 is YFSETQ in the germline V gene. This CDR3 contains 16 residues. The CDR3 loop reads CASSDVWGSDTGELFF. The full variable domain, with the rest looked up from reference TRBV5-1 and TRBJ2-2, is KAGVTQTPRYLIKTRGQQVTLSCSPISGHRSVSWYQQTPGQGLQFLFEYFSETQRNKGNFPGRFSGRQFSNSRSEMNVSTLELGDSALYLCASSDVWGSDTGELFFGEGSRLTVL.

The chain recombines TRBV6-1 with TRBJ2-3. The length of the CDR3 is 14 residues. Germline CDR1 reads MNHNS; CDR2 reads SASEGT. The CDR3 region is CASSRPSGTDTQYF.

This chain uses TRBV19 with TRBJ2-3. The CDR3 contains 14 residues. Germline CDR1 reads LNHDA; CDR2 reads SQIVND (reference sequence). The CDR3 is CASSIDPSTDTQYF.

This chain uses TRBV29-1 with TRBJ1-2; the D call from TCRdb, TRBD1, cannot be confirmed without DNA. The CDR3 sequence is 13 residues long. CDR1 and CDR2 (germline): SQVTM, ANQGSEA. This CDR3 reads CSVVQGASNGYTF.

CDR3 residues: CSASRFDRGDEQYF. The rearrangement uses TRBV20-1 and TRBJ2-7; TCRdb selects TRBD2, and the lack of DNA leaves this call unchecked. The CDR3 is 14 amino acids. Germline-derived CDR1 and CDR2 are DFQATT and SNEGSKA (reference sequence).

The V gene is TRBV3-1, the J gene TRBJ1-6; the D call of TRBD1 rests on TCRdb alone, since no DNA is present to check it. The CDR3 extends over 12 amino acids. From germline, CDR1 is LGHDT and CDR2 YNNKEL (reference sequence). Here the CDR3 reads CASGELNSPLHF.

This chain uses TRBV20-1 with TRBJ1-2; TCRdb lists TRBD1, though no DNA is available to test this call. CDR1 is DFQATT, CDR2 SNEGSKA, per germline (reference sequence). The CDR3 is 16 residues long. The CDR3 reads CSARAPGIYSNYGYTF.

This chain connects TRBV5-4 to TRBJ1-1. The CDR3 length is 15 residues. Looked up from germline, CDR1 is SGHNT and CDR2 is YYREEE (reference sequence). CDR3 loop: CASRPAGGGYTEAFF.

This chain joins TRBV7-9 and TRBJ1-6; the D gene TCRdb calls, TRBD1, cannot be checked with no DNA. Germline assignment: CDR1 SEHNR and CDR2 FQNEAQ (reference sequence). This CDR3 spans 16 amino acids. CDR3 loop: CASSLSRVSFNSPLHF.

This chain joins TRBV5-1 and TRBJ1-1; checking the TCRdb D call of TRBD1 is not possible without DNA. The CDR3 covers 17 residues. The germline V gene encodes CDR1 SGHRS and CDR2 YFSETQ. The CDR3 protein is CASRVGDSYFMNTEAFF.

The V call is TRBV18, the J call TRBJ2-3; TCRdb calls TRBD1, which cannot be checked without DNA. This CDR3 contains 16 residues. CDR1 and CDR2 from the germline V gene are KGHSH and LQKENI. CDR3 loop: CASLYELGQGTDTQYF.